The sequence of this T cell receptor (beta chain) was determined in a study of cytomegalovirus exposure and HLA in healthy donors. Study-wide results and caveats: An ancestry cluster, one associated with Asian ancestry, reportedly showed fewer N-insertions than the approximately 670-donor mean in a later analysis.

PCR amplification relied on 60 Vbeta primers (plus 13 Jbeta primers). TCRdb's table, derived via immunoSEQ multiplex PCR, lists solely in-frame clones and lacks some. The table includes more than 130,000 clones, just under 80% detected once. A note on this clone: Its antigen is currently unknown.

The V end lost 5 bases, the J end lost 2 bases, and 10 bases lay between the germline ends. Germline V gene lookup returns CDR1 SGHRS and CDR2 YFSETQ. The CDR3 loop spans 14 amino acids. The V gene is TRBV5-1, the J gene TRBJ2-2, with a weak D call TRBD2 (7 bases). The origin of this receptor is a man aged 25 to 45 in good health and CMV-seronegative. The sample was PBMCs. The CDR3 DNA reads as TGCGCCAGCAGAGGGGGGGGTAACACCGGGGAGCTGTTTTTT. It codes for CASRGGGNTGELFF.